The rows below give T cell receptor beta chains drawn from one sample of a study of blood T cell repertoires in COVID-19. Repertoires were generated with immunoSEQ multiplex PCR, while TCRdb's copy carries only in-frame clones and drops some. The sample includes 140,000 to 150,000 clones, approximately 80% of them seen just once. The sample was peripheral blood. The source of these receptors is a woman in her sixties with acute or convalescent COVID-19. Both conserved end residues are part of each CDR3. The order of the fields is V gene, CDR3 protein.

TRBV5-1 | CASSLTRGWADTQYF
TRBV27 | CASSFSTSGETQYF
TRBV19 | CASSKRQGVYSPLHF
TRBV30 | CAWTIEGGGSDTQYF
TRBV7-9 | CASSLAGVLAGVGDTQYF
TRBV6-5 | CASSYSGGASSYEQYF
TRBV6-5 | CASNIQLNTEAFF
TRBV2 | CASSEVGSTNEKLFF
TRBV30 | CAWGISGTWRTGELFF
TRBV2 | CASSGRSEQPQHF
TRBV30 | CAWSVASPITDTQYF
TRBV28 | CASIGLGEAFF
TRBV2 | CASNTQGANNEQFF
TRBV29-1 | CSGTYYPPGDRFPEQYF